This T cell receptor beta chain was recovered during a study of neurological immune-mediated disorders. The authors obtained over 160 million TCR-beta sequences from 15-18 subjects per sequencing run. TCRdb itself ran the 5' RACE reads through MiXCR, one entry per CDR3 protein. Of about 46,000 distinct CDR3 sequences listed, under 2% are singletons. This clonotype was detected ten times or more. The CDR3 runs 14 residues. V lost 3 bases, J lost 6 bases, and 9 bases stayed unmatched. CDR1 is SGHRS, CDR2 YFSETQ, per germline. The chain employs TRBV5-1 and TRBJ2-7; TRBD1 agrees at 7 bases. The origin of this receptor is a woman aged 35 to 49 with multiple sclerosis. The sample consisted of PBMCs. DNA for the CDR3: TGCGCCAGCAGCTCGGGACAGACCCAAGGCGAGCAGTACTTC. Protein sequence: CASSSGQTQGEQYF.